These T cell receptor beta chains were read from a single sample in a study of blood T cells in healthy people across ages. TCRdb reprocessed the 5' RACE reads via MiXCR and lists one record per CDR3 protein. Here the sample spans 850,000 to 1,100,000 distinct CDR3 sequences, around two fifths being singletons. The sequenced material came from blood. The receptor set was obtained from a man aged 18-30 years in good health. Each CDR3 is given with its conserved first and last residue. Each record gives: D gene, clone size, V gene, J gene, CDR3 protein, CDR3 DNA. The D gene is left open where the match is weak. Only some rows state a clone size, as once, few, many or a class for expanded clones.

.	.	TRBV20-1	TRBJ2-1	CSARLALYNEQFF	TGCAGTGCTAGATTGGCCCTTTACAATGAGCAGTTCTTC
.	few	TRBV20-1	TRBJ1-1	CSARDRDMNTEAFF	TGCAGTGCTAGAGACCGGGACATGAACACTGAAGCTTTCTTT
.	few	TRBV6-2/TRBV6-3	TRBJ1-5	CASSSGMGQPQHF	TGTGCCAGCAGTTCGGGAATGGGACAGCCCCAGCATTTT
.	.	TRBV4-1	TRBJ1-2	CASSQDLGLSSGYTF	TGCGCCAGCAGCCAAGATCTTGGGTTATCGAGTGGCTACACCTTC
TRBD1	.	TRBV20-1	TRBJ1-2	CSKQGPNYGYTF	TGCAGTAAACAGGGGCCTAACTATGGCTACACCTTC
.	few	TRBV7-8	TRBJ1-2	CASSPGPGPLGGYTF	TGTGCCAGCAGCCCTGGGCCCGGCCCCCTAGGTGGCTACACCTTC
TRBD2	few	TRBV7-3	TRBJ2-3	CASNLGTSGTDTQYF	TGTGCCAGCAACTTAGGGACTAGCGGCACAGATACGCAGTATTTT
.	.	TRBV7-9	TRBJ2-2	CASSLMGLITSNTGELFF	TGTGCCAGCAGCTTAATGGGTCTGATCACCTCGAACACCGGGGAGCTGTTTTTT
.	.	TRBV5-4	TRBJ1-5	CASSIDRNQPQHF	TGTGCCAGCAGCATCGACAGAAATCAGCCCCAGCATTTT
.	.	TRBV15	TRBJ2-3	CATSRDPDVDTQYF	TGTGCCACCTCCCGGGACCCCGACGTGGATACGCAGTATTTT
TRBD1	few	TRBV2	TRBJ1-5	CASKPGQNQPQHF	TGTGCCAGCAAGCCGGGACAGAATCAGCCCCAGCATTTT
.	many	TRBV27	TRBJ2-7	CASSLKYLDYNEQYF	TGTGCCAGCAGTTTAAAGTACCTTGATTACAATGAGCAGTACTTC
.	.	TRBV6-5	TRBJ1-1	CASGYNRNTEAFF	TGTGCCAGCGGGTATAACAGGAACACTGAAGCTTTCTTT
.	few	TRBV4-2	TRBJ1-3	CASSQEGNTIYF	TGTGCCAGCAGCCAAGAAGGGAACACTATATATTTT